Below are 20 T cell receptor beta chains sequenced from a single sample in a study of spatial heterogeneity in lung cancer. TCRdb redid the calling of the 5' RACE reads with MiXCR, one entry per CDR3 protein. The sample yields around 87,000 distinct CDR3 sequences, about 12% seen once. The sample's time point: sample taken at primary tumor resection. Material: PBMCs, obtained at surgery. Every receptor here comes from a male donor with early-stage non-small cell lung cancer.

This clonotype was observed many times. This chain links TRBV20-1 with TRBJ2-2; D remains unclear. Germline CDR1 DFQATT, CDR2 SNEGSKA (reference sequence). The CDR3 covers 12 residues. CDR3 bases: TGCACTGTCCGGTCGAACACCGGGGAGCTGTTTTTT. Residues: CTVRSNTGELFF.

This clonotype has a count of ten or more. The chain recombines TRBV3-1 with TRBJ1-1; maybe TRBD1 (5 bases). Trimming took off 4 bases at V and 4 bases at J, with 10 bases between the two ends. Germline lookup yields CDR1 LGHDT and CDR2 YNNKEL (reference sequence). The CDR3 is made up of 13 amino acids. DNA of the CDR3: TGTGCCAGCAGCCGCAGGGTTGGCACTGAAGCTTTCTTT. It yields the protein CASSRRVGTEAFF. The full variable domain, in which reference TRBV3-1 and TRBJ1-1 provide the parts outside the CDR3, is DTAVSQTPKYLVTQMGNDKSIKCEQNLGHDTMYWYKQDSKKFLKIMFSYNNKELIINETVPNRFSPKSPDKAHLNLHINSLELGDSAVYFCASSRRVGTEAFFGQGTRLTVV.

This clonotype was observed a few times. V gene TRBV7-6 combines with J gene TRBJ2-6, with a tentative D call TRBD1 (5 bases). The CDR3 is made up of 16 amino acids. Trimming removed 5 bases from V and 0 bases from J, with 11 bases in between. Germline V gene lookup returns CDR1 SGHVS and CDR2 FNYEAQ. CDR3: CASSPRRASGANVLTF. DNA of the CDR3: TGTGCCAGCAGCCCCCGCAGGGCCTCTGGGGCCAACGTCCTGACTTTC.

The chain couples TRBV2 to TRBJ1-4, with TRBD1 as a possible D gene (5 bases). CDR1 and CDR2 (germline): SNHLY, FYNNEI. V was clipped by 6 bases and J by 0 bases, with 11 bases between them. The CDR3 is made up of 15 amino acids. The CDR3, as DNA: TGTGCCAGCAGCGGGGGAGATGCAACTAATGAAAAACTGTTTTTT. Its protein product is CASSGGDATNEKLFF.

In its sample, this clonotype was seen many times. This chain uses TRBV10-3 with TRBJ1-3, with a possible D match to TRBD1 (5 bases). Germline V gene sequence: CDR1 ENHRY, CDR2 SYGVKD. Between the trimmed V and J ends, which lost 0 bases and 1 base, there was a span of 7 bases. The CDR3 runs to 15 residues. This CDR3 reads CAISESPGSGNTIYF. DNA of the CDR3: TGTGCCATCAGTGAGTCCCCAGGGTCTGGAAACACCATATATTTT.

This clonotype was detected only a few times. The CDR3 loop is CASSEETGSYNEQFF. The CDR3 DNA is TGTGCCAGCAGTGAGGAGACCGGGTCCTACAATGAGCAGTTCTTC. The V and J genes are TRBV2 and TRBJ2-1; D ambiguous. The CDR3 is 15 amino acids. CDR1 is SNHLY, CDR2 FYNNEI, per germline. The V gene lost 3 bases and the J gene lost 1 base, with 10 bases spanning the gap.

This clonotype was counted between two and nine times. J is TRBJ2-2 and V is TRBV20-1; 7 nucleotides line up with TRBD1. V dropped 1 base and J dropped 0; count of bases not matched to a gene: 8. This CDR3 contains 17 residues. Germline assignment: CDR1 DFQATT and CDR2 SNEGSKA (reference sequence). The CDR3 region has the DNA TGCAGTGCTAGAGGCACGAGAGGGACAGCGAACACCGGGGAGCTGTTTTTT. The encoded protein is CSARGTRGTANTGELFF.

V usage is TRBV7-2 and J usage is TRBJ2-7, with 7 positions matching TRBD1. The junction had 12 bases not matched to a gene; V was cut back by 2 bases and J by 5 bases. This CDR3 has 16 residues. Per germline, CDR1 SGHTA and CDR2 FQGNSA. CDR3 in amino acids: CASSLRGQHREDEQYF. CDR3 bases: TGTGCCAGCAGCTTACGGGGACAGCATCGCGAGGACGAGCAGTACTTC.

The chain has TRBV20-1 and TRBJ2-3; D unclear. V gave up 4 bases and J gave up 3 bases, with 8 bases separating them. The CDR3 contains 12 residues. Germline V gene lookup returns CDR1 DFQATT and CDR2 SNEGSKA (reference sequence). The CDR3 bases are TGCAGTGCTACCGTTACTACAGATACGCAGTATTTT. Translation gives CSATVTTDTQYF.

V gene TRBV7-2 combines with J gene TRBJ2-1; 9 bases map to TRBD2. Per germline, CDR1 SGHTA and CDR2 FQGNSA. This CDR3 comprises 16 residues. Losses at the gene ends were 5 bases for V and 8 bases for J; bases not matched to a gene: 13. CDR3 sequence (DNA): TGTGCCAGCAGCCCGCCGGGACTAGCAATCGGCGATGAGCAGTTCTTC. The encoded protein is CASSPPGLAIGDEQFF.

The chain joins TRBV7-2 to TRBJ2-3, with 9 bases aligning to TRBD2. V gave up 3 bases and J gave up 4 bases; unmatched junction bases: 2. This CDR3 is built from 14 residues. Germline CDR1 is SGHTA and CDR2 is FQGNSA. This chain's CDR3 is CASSLGGRADTQYF. The CDR3, as DNA: TGTGCCAGCAGCTTGGGCGGGAGGGCAGATACGCAGTATTTT.

The V gene is TRBV7-2, the J gene TRBJ1-1; the D gene is possibly TRBD1 (6 bases). Germline assignment: CDR1 SGHTA and CDR2 FQGNSA. Trimming took 5 bases from V and 5 from J, leaving 18 bases between them. The CDR3 covers 15 residues. CDR3 sequence (DNA): TGTGCCAGCAGCCCCACAAGATCAGGGGCGACTGAAGCTTTCTTT. Its translation: CASSPTRSGATEAFF.

J is TRBJ2-1 and V is TRBV29-1; D ambiguous. There are 12 residues in the CDR3. Germline V CDR1 and CDR2: SQVTM, ANQGSEA. V was shortened by 7 bases and J by 7 bases, with 14 bases between the two germline ends. CDR3 loop: CSAVRHGNEQFF. The CDR3 bases are TGCAGCGCAGTGAGACATGGGAATGAGCAGTTCTTC.

This clonotype was seen only once. The chain combines TRBV29-1 with TRBJ2-5, with D perhaps TRBD2 (5 bases). The germline V and J ends were trimmed by 1 base and 3 bases, with 12 bases remaining between them. This CDR3 is 14 amino acids long. CDR1 SQVTM and CDR2 ANQGSEA come from the germline V gene. This chain's CDR3 is CSVEGTPGKETQYF. The CDR3 DNA is TGCAGCGTTGAAGGTACCCCCGGGAAAGAGACCCAGTACTTC.

DNA for the CDR3: TGCAGTGCTAGAGTGGCCGGGCTTGATAATTCACCCCTCCACTTT. It translates to CSARVAGLDNSPLHF. The chain is built from TRBV20-1 and TRBJ1-6; D uncertain. This CDR3 is built from 15 residues. V lost 1 base and J lost 5, with 12 bases in between. Germline V gene lookup returns CDR1 DFQATT and CDR2 SNEGSKA (reference sequence).

This clonotype was found a few times. V and J are TRBV6-2 or TRBV6-3 and TRBJ1-5; 10 positions agree with TRBD1. The germline gives CDR1 MNHEY, CDR2 SVGEGT. The CDR3 extends over 14 amino acids. J was trimmed by 6 bases and V by 9 bases; bases with no gene match: 8. Here the CDR3 reads CASGETGGFQPQHF. Written as DNA, the CDR3 is TGTGCCAGTGGTGAGACAGGGGGCTTTCAGCCCCAGCATTTT.

This clonotype was found many times. The V call is TRBV29-1, the J call TRBJ2-1, with 15 bases identical to TRBD2. Trimming removed 7 bases from V and 5 bases from J; junction bases left unmatched: 9. The CDR3 contains 16 residues. From germline, CDR1 is SQVTM and CDR2 ANQGSEA. CDR3 sequence (DNA): TGCAGCGCCACGGGACTAGCGGGAGGTCGCCACAATGAGCAGTTCTTC. As protein: CSATGLAGGRHNEQFF.

This clonotype was seen only a few times. The chain has TRBV25-1 and TRBJ2-2; no definite D call. CDR3 length equals 14 residues. The V gene lost 2 bases and the J gene lost 1 base, with 5 bases spanning the gap. CDR1 MGHDK and CDR2 SYGVNS come from the germline V gene. Here the CDR3 DNA reads TGTGCCAGCAGTGAAGGGTGGAACACCGGGGAGCTGTTTTTT. Translated: CASSEGWNTGELFF. The whole variable domain, remainder taken from reference TRBV25-1 and TRBJ2-2, is EADIYQTPRYLVIGTGKKITLECSQTMGHDKMYWYQQDPGMELHLIHYSYGVNSTEKGDLSSESTVSRIRTEHFPLTLESARPSHTSQYLCASSEGWNTGELFFGEGSRLTVL.

The chain couples TRBV29-1 to TRBJ2-7, with a possible D match to TRBD1 (5 bases). Trimming took 4 bases from V and 0 from J, leaving 7 bases between them. The germline V gene encodes CDR1 SQVTM and CDR2 ANQGSEA. The CDR3 extends over 12 amino acids. The CDR3 sequence is CSVGGHSYEQYF. DNA for the CDR3: TGCAGCGTTGGTGGACACTCCTACGAGCAGTACTTC.

This clonotype has just a few counts. The CDR3: CASSYSDRGTGELFF. CDR3 bases: TGTGCCAGCAGTTACTCGGACAGGGGGACCGGGGAGCTGTTTTTT. V and J are TRBV6-5 and TRBJ2-2, with 10 bases that match TRBD1. Germline CDR1 is MNHEY and CDR2 is SVGAGI. CDR3 length: 15 residues. V dropped 0 bases and J dropped 5; count of bases not matched to a gene: 0.